The entry below gives a single T cell receptor beta chain sequence along with its context. This entry comes from a study of blood T cell repertoires in COVID-19. Method: immunoSEQ multiplex PCR; TCRdb's copy keeps in-frame clones and lacks some. The data show approximately 16,000 clones, about 88% seen once. The V segment lost 8 bases and the J segment 8 bases; nucleotides outside the gene matches: 6. This CDR3 has 13 residues. Germline loops: CDR1 MNHEY, CDR2 SMNVEV (reference sequence). The sequence came from a woman aged 70-85 years in a cohort sampled during active or convalescent COVID-19. The chain employs TRBV27 and TRBJ1-4, with 9 bases matching TRBD1. Sample: peripheral blood. Written as DNA, the CDR3 is TGTGCCAGCGCCAGACAGGGGGGAGAAAAACTGTTTTTT. The encoded protein is CASARQGGEKLFF.